The text below deals with one T cell receptor beta chain. The data derive from a study of T cell responses to AZD1222 COVID-19 vaccine. The CDR3 runs 15 residues. Trimming at V came to 1 base and at J to 8 bases, leaving 6 bases not matched to a gene. Germline lookup yields CDR1 SGHAT and CDR2 FQDESV (reference sequence). This table comes from immunoSEQ multiplex PCR, and its TCRdb copy is limited to in-frame clones, with some not included. Here the sample spans about 84,000 clones, approximately 90% being singletons. V is TRBV11-1 and J is TRBJ2-1; 9 bases line up with TRBD1. The material sequenced was peripheral blood, taken on day 0 of AZD1222 vaccination. The sequence was obtained from an adult in good health. CDR3: CASSLVGDRADEQFF. The CDR3 nucleotides are TGTGCCAGCAGCTTAGTAGGGGACAGGGCCGATGAGCAGTTCTTC.